The sequence of this T cell receptor (beta chain) was determined in a study of human T cells and chemical hapten exposure (dated by TCRdb to the early 2020s). Regarding the complete study: For sensitization, 2% DPC in acetone was applied to a 2 cm by 2 cm area of upper inner arm skin. Throughout the study period of about 25 weeks, patients also received therapeutic DPC doses to the scalp every week. Patch testing was performed on the upper back with Finn chambers containing 0.01% DPC, and the patch tests were scored after 6 days according to International Contact Dermatitis Research Group standards. Alopecia areata with under or over 50% scalp involvement, alopecia totalis and alopecia universalis were represented in the patient cohort, which was mostly female. Libraries were combined into a pool for sequencing, and differences in TCR yield between samples came mainly from small differences in library volumes within the pool. This study followed changes in the peripheral blood TCR repertoire in vivo during primary and secondary sensitization of alopecia patients to the hapten diphenylcyclopropenone (DPC). Blood samples were taken from patients before sensitization (week 0) and then at 2, 6 and about 24 weeks after DPC sensitization. Twenty-nine alopecia patients provided blood for TCR sequencing at one to four time points (pre-sensitization, 2, 6 and 24 weeks).

Per the publication, the time point label means: patch test 1, 2 weeks after DPC sensitization. The sample's treatment or condition label, decoded: therapeutic diphenylcyclopropenone sensitization with weekly scalp DPC. Blood at each patch-test visit was drawn before the patch test was applied. Patients were considered eligible if aged 18 to 70, diagnosed with alopecia and deemed suitable for DPC therapy, and patients were excluded if pregnant. Total RNA was extracted from unfractionated whole blood that had been collected in Tempus Blood RNA tubes. The full study reports these points: All patients had alopecia, a presumed autoimmune disease, so their immune response might differ from that of healthy individuals. The number of TCRs above 1 in 1000 frequency did not change with DPC sensitization; there was no evidence of global repertoire structure alterations. Patch test score was positively correlated with the number of PT1 expanded TCRs, with significance at thresholds 8, 16 and 32 but not at 4. Compared with pre-sensitization or healthy control sets, expanded TCRs formed significantly more large CDR3 similarity clusters, which is consistent with antigen-driven responses. After repeated subsampling, the strength of the expansion versus patch-test correlation and the threshold at which it became significant changed.

Via the germline V gene, CDR1 is SGHTA and CDR2 FQGNSA. There are 17 amino acids in the CDR3, from cysteine to phenylalanine inclusive. Only CDR3 DNA is held: 51 bases, read in frame from base 1. Trimming removed 4 bases from V and 0 bases from J, leaving 16 bases between the germline ends. Library preparation was by RACE. Sequencing relied on a NextSeq 500. Library preparation attached unique molecular identifiers to individual cDNA molecules for quantitative, reproducible TCR counting. Each blood RNA sample was used to sequence both TCR alpha and TCR beta chains. The paper's data handling went like this. Samples had a median of roughly 100,000 TCRs, with a range from about 23,224 to 700,000. V, J and CDR3 annotation of the TCR reads was performed with the Decombinator software suite. To make PS versus PT1 abundance plots, every sample was subsampled to the same number of TCRs (28,000). TCRs were defined as expanded if absent before sensitization and observed at least eight times at the 2-week time point. TCRdb ran its own pipeline on the public reads, namely fastp trimming at Q25 and MiXCR clone calling, and kept in-frame beta chains. Each entry merges the rows of one CDR3 protein and shows their most common DNA and genes. Here the V and J calls rest on TCRdb's processing, not on the authors' analysis. The sample profile shows roughly 200,000 distinct CDR3 sequences; 20% to 25% of them were found once. 6.7% of the sample is taken by the ten largest.

About this clonotype: Its antigen is currently not known. No base quality information exists; no much larger clone differs at one position.

This TCR was sampled from a woman in her forties or fifties with alopecia areata. Some clones in this sample may be carry-over from other donors' samples. The material was whole blood, obtained in connection with sensitization to the hapten diphenylcyclopropenone (DPC). The chain is made from TRBV7-2 and TRBJ2-4; a confident D gene designation cannot be given. The CDR3 amino acid sequence is: CASSYPPRSLAKNIQYF. The nucleotides read TGTGCCAGCAGCTATCCCCCTAGATCCCTAGCCAAAAACATTCAGTACTTC.